This T cell receptor (beta chain) stems from a study of blood T cell repertoires in COVID-19. Generated by immunoSEQ multiplex PCR, the TCRdb table keeps only in-frame clones and is missing some. The profile shows 160,000 or so clones, about four fifths of them singletons. Trimming took 4 bases from V and 8 from J; bases not matched to a gene: 7. The CDR3 is 13 amino acids. CDR1 is SGDLS, CDR2 YYNGEE, per germline. Sequencing used peripheral blood. This chain links TRBV9 with TRBJ1-2; 8 bases fit TRBD1. This clonotype was sampled from a man aged 65 to 79 who had recovered from COVID-19. DNA of the CDR3: TGTGCCAGCAGCATGGACAGGGTAGGAGGCTACACCTTC. It specifies CASSMDRVGGYTF. Using reference TRBV9 and TRBJ1-2 for the parts outside the CDR3, the full variable domain is DSGVTQTPKHLITATGQRVTLRCSPRSGDLSVYWYQQSLDQGLQFLIQYYNGEERAKGNILERFSAQQFPDLHSELNLSSLELGDSALYFCASSMDRVGGYTFGSGTRLTVV.